The 23 T cell receptor beta chains reported below all come from one sample, sequenced in a study of immune cell composition in non-small cell lung cancer. Normal lung was taken at the farthest possible site, at least 3 cm from tumour. The table came from immunoSEQ multiplex PCR; TCRdb's copy has only in-frame clones and leaves some out. The data contain about 3,500 clones, 60% to 85% of them singletons. The sample taken for sequencing was non-adjacent lung tissue. The receptors come from a human donor with non-small cell lung cancer.

The J gene is TRBJ2-3, the V gene TRBV19; TRBD1 might be the D (6 bases). Germline CDR1 and CDR2: LNHDA and SQIVND (reference sequence). The CDR3 runs 14 residues. V was clipped by 5 bases and J by 1 base, with 10 bases between them. The CDR3 reads CASSWAGGTDTQYF. CDR3 in DNA: TGTGCCAGTAGTTGGGCAGGGGGCACAGATACGCAGTATTTT.

The chain recombines TRBV10-2 with TRBJ2-2; a possible D gene is TRBD2 (6 bases). V was clipped by 8 bases and J by 6 bases, with 7 bases between them. The CDR3 totals 11 residues. CDR1 and CDR2 (germline): WSHSY, SAAADI. The CDR3 coding sequence is TGCGCCAGCTGGGGGGCCGGGGAGCTGTTTTTT. Translating it yields CASWGAGELFF.

The rearrangement uses TRBV7-9 and TRBJ1-4, with TRBD1 as a possible D gene (6 bases). Germline lookup yields CDR1 SEHNR and CDR2 FQNEAQ (reference sequence). The CDR3 extends over 15 amino acids. Trimming shortened V by 5 bases and J by 3 bases, and 13 bases separated the two germline ends. The CDR3 bases are TGTGCCAGCAGCATTACAGGGATTGCTAATGAAAAACTGTTTTTT. Translated, it gives CASSITGIANEKLFF.

The chain employs TRBV13 and TRBJ2-7; D gene uncertain. Germline V CDR1 and CDR2: PRHDT, FYEKMQ (reference sequence). Trimming took 4 bases from V and 4 from J, leaving 8 bases between them. The CDR3 spans 12 residues. The CDR3 DNA reads TGTGCCAGCAGCTCAGAGAATTACGAGCAGTACTTC. Translating it yields CASSSENYEQYF.

The chain couples TRBV6-5 to TRBJ2-1; 8 nucleotides match TRBD2. Germline loops: CDR1 MNHEY, CDR2 SVGAGI. CDR3 length equals 16 residues. The ends lost 0 bases at V and 6 bases at J; junction bases unmatched: 7. This CDR3 is CASSYSGLAGGNEQFF. Here the CDR3 DNA reads TGTGCCAGCAGTTACTCTGGACTAGCTGGGGGCAATGAGCAGTTCTTC.

This sequence joins TRBV15 and TRBJ2-7; 8 bases align to TRBD2. Per the germline V gene, CDR1 is LNHNV and CDR2 is YYDKDF (reference sequence). The CDR3 has 14 amino acids. V was clipped by 3 bases and J by 7 bases; unmatched bases: 8. The DNA of the CDR3 is TGTGCCACCAGCAGGTCGTCGGGAGGGCGGGAGCAGTACTTC. Translating gives CATSRSSGGREQYF.

The J gene is TRBJ2-1, the V gene TRBV28, with 12 nucleotides matching TRBD2. This CDR3 comprises 15 residues. CDR1 is MDHEN, CDR2 SYDVKM, per germline. Trimming at V came to 1 base and at J to 8 bases, leaving 3 bases not matched to a gene. CDR3 coding DNA: TGTGCCAGCAGTTTATTGGCTAGCGGGAGGGATGAGCAGTTCTTC. It translates to CASSLLASGRDEQFF.

This clone has just one count. The chain has TRBV28 and TRBJ2-7, with D unresolved. The ends were cut back, 2 bases at V and 6 bases at J, with 8 bases in the middle. The CDR3 runs to 12 residues. Germline V lookup: CDR1 MDHEN, CDR2 SYDVKM. The CDR3 DNA follows: TGTGCCAGCAGTTTAAAGACGTCCGAGCAGTACTTC. Its translation is CASSLKTSEQYF.

V is TRBV12-5 and J is TRBJ1-4, with D possibly TRBD1 on 6 matching bases. Per the germline V gene, CDR1 is LGHNT and CDR2 is FRNRAP. The CDR3 covers 14 residues. The V gene lost 1 base and the J gene lost 7 bases, with 10 bases spanning the gap. The CDR3 nucleotides are TGTGCTAGTGGTTTGGGGGGGCAGGCTGAAAAACTGTTTTTT. Its translation is CASGLGGQAEKLFF.

V usage is TRBV19 and J usage is TRBJ2-3, with D possibly matching TRBD2 (6 bases). The CDR3 is 15 amino acids. Germline CDR1 and CDR2: LNHDA and SQIVND (reference sequence). Trimming shortened V by 3 bases and J by 5 bases, and 15 bases separated the two germline ends. The CDR3 DNA reads as TGTGCCAGTAGTATGGGGCGGGATGGAGGAGATACGCAGTATTTT. This gives the protein CASSMGRDGGDTQYF.

J is TRBJ2-5 and V is TRBV9; D not resolved. Germline V CDR1 and CDR2: SGDLS, YYNGEE. V lost 0 bases and J lost 2, with 14 bases in between. This CDR3 has 16 amino acids. DNA for the CDR3: TGTGCCAGCAGCGTAGCTTCTTCGATAGTTCAAGAGACCCAGTACTTC. Protein: CASSVASSIVQETQYF.

The V and J genes are TRBV28 and TRBJ1-2; D is ambiguous. The CDR3 length is 14 residues. Looked up from germline, CDR1 is MDHEN and CDR2 is SYDVKM. The ends were cut back, 7 bases at V and 4 bases at J, with 16 bases in the middle. Here the CDR3 DNA reads TGTGCCAGCACCCGAGGCAGCAGCCTCTATGGCTACACCTTC. Residues: CASTRGSSLYGYTF.

The V call is TRBV2, the J call TRBJ2-5; 9 nucleotides match TRBD2. After removal of 3 bases from V and 3 bases from J, the junction contained 5 bases not matched to a gene. Germline V lookup: CDR1 SNHLY, CDR2 FYNNEI. This CDR3 region has 15 residues. CDR3 residues: CASSEGSSGEETQYF. The CDR3 nucleotides are TGTGCCAGCAGTGAGGGTTCTAGCGGGGAAGAGACCCAGTACTTC.

This chain connects TRBV10-3 to TRBJ2-3, with 12 bases fitting TRBD2. The CDR3 covers 16 residues. Losses at the gene ends were 5 bases for V and 2 bases for J; bases not matched to a gene: 5. Germline lookup yields CDR1 ENHRY and CDR2 SYGVKD. The chain's CDR3 is CAISRTSGDYTDTQYF. For the CDR3, the DNA is TGTGCCATCAGTAGGACTAGCGGGGATTACACAGATACGCAGTATTTT.

The chain recombines TRBV18 with TRBJ2-1; weak D call: TRBD2 (5 bases). Germline CDR1 reads KGHSH; CDR2 reads LQKENI. Trimming shortened V by 2 bases and J by 0 bases, and 5 bases separated the two germline ends. This CDR3 has 14 amino acids. The CDR3, as DNA: TGTGCCAGCTCACCAAGCGGCTCCTACAATGAGCAGTTCTTC. Its translation: CASSPSGSYNEQFF.

The chain carries TRBV19 and TRBJ2-3; D perhaps matches TRBD2 (6 bases). CDR1 is LNHDA and CDR2 is SQIVND in the germline V gene (reference sequence). Trimming pared 3 bases from V and 1 base from J, leaving 14 bases between. This CDR3 spans 16 amino acids. The CDR3 region has the DNA TGTGCCAGTAGTATTTTGCGGGGAAGCGGCACAGATACGCAGTATTTT. It encodes CASSILRGSGTDTQYF.

The rearrangement joins TRBV11-3 to TRBJ2-5, with TRBD1 matching 7 bases. The CDR3 contains 14 residues. Germline trimming cut 5 bases from V and 4 bases from J; bases unmatched to any gene: 7. The germline V gene encodes CDR1 SGHNT and CDR2 YENEEA. CDR3 DNA: TGTGCCAGCAGCCTGAACAGGGGTAGAGAGACCCAGTACTTC. Translating gives CASSLNRGRETQYF.

This clone is large in the sample. The chain joins TRBV11-2 to TRBJ2-5, with 8 bases that match TRBD2. The CDR3 has 16 residues. V gave up 2 bases and J gave up 5 bases; unmatched junction bases: 10. Per the germline V gene, CDR1 is SGHAT and CDR2 is FQNNGV. CDR3 loop: CASSLLTGRAGETQYF. DNA of the CDR3: TGTGCCAGCAGCTTATTAACCGGGAGGGCTGGGGAGACCCAGTACTTC.

The chain links TRBV19 to TRBJ2-1; TRBD2 matches at 7 bases. The germline gives CDR1 LNHDA, CDR2 SQIVND (reference sequence). Trimming cost V 8 bases and J 6 bases; bases outside gene matches: 10. The CDR3 length is 14 residues. Here the CDR3 DNA reads TGTGCCAGTGGTGGAGGACTAGACTCCAATGAGCAGTTCTTC. Encoded protein: CASGGGLDSNEQFF.

This rearrangement joins TRBV6-5 to TRBJ2-3; D not certain. V shed 3 bases and J shed 7 bases, with 5 bases lying between them. In germline, CDR1 is MNHEY, CDR2 SVGAGI. This CDR3 comprises 11 residues. For the CDR3, the DNA is TGTGCCAGCAGTTATGGGAATACGCAGTATTTT. Protein sequence: CASSYGNTQYF.

V gene TRBV5-1 combines with J gene TRBJ2-7; 15 nucleotides align to TRBD2. The germline CDR1 and CDR2 sequences are SGHRS and YFSETQ. This CDR3 region has 17 residues. Losses at the gene ends were 4 bases for V and 4 bases for J; bases not matched to a gene: 9. In DNA, the CDR3 is TGCGCCAGCAGCCGATCCGGGACTAGCGGGAGGTGGTACGAGCAGTACTTC. Translated, it gives CASSRSGTSGRWYEQYF. The full variable domain, in which reference TRBV5-1 and TRBJ2-7 provide the parts outside the CDR3, is KAGVTQTPRYLIKTRGQQVTLSCSPISGHRSVSWYQQTPGQGLQFLFEYFSETQRNKGNFPGRFSGRQFSNSRSEMNVSTLELGDSALYLCASSRSGTSGRWYEQYFGPGTRLTVT.

The V call is TRBV27, the J call TRBJ2-1; 9 bases line up with TRBD2. Trimming cost V 2 bases and J 8 bases; bases outside gene matches: 7. Germline values: CDR1 MNHEY, CDR2 SMNVEV (reference sequence). The CDR3 covers 15 residues. The CDR3 loop is CASSLRGRGGDEQFF. CDR3 nucleotides: TGTGCCAGCAGTTTACGCGGGAGGGGGGGCGATGAGCAGTTCTTC.

In this sample, this clone turned up once. This chain links TRBV6-6 with TRBJ2-1, with 11 bases aligning to TRBD2. Germline CDR1 is MNHNY and CDR2 is SVGAGI (reference sequence). V lost 8 bases and J lost 7; bases outside the gene matches: 7. CDR3 length: 14 amino acids. The CDR3 nucleotides read TGTGCCAGCGTACTAGCGGGGGACCAGAATGAGCAGTTCTTC. Residues: CASVLAGDQNEQFF.